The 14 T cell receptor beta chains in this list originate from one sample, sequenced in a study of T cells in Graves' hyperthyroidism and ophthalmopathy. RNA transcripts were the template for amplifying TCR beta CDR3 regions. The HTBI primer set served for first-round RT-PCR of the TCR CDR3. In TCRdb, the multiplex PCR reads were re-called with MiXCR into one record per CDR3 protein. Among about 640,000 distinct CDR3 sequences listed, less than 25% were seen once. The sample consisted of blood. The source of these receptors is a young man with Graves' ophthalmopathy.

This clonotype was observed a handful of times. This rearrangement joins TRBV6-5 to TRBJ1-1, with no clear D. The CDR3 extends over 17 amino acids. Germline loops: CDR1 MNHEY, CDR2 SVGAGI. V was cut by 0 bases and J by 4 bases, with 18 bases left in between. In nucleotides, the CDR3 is TGTGCCAGCAGTTACTCGAGATTCGGAGAGGGAGGCACTGAAGCTTTCTTT. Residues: CASSYSRFGEGGTEAFF.

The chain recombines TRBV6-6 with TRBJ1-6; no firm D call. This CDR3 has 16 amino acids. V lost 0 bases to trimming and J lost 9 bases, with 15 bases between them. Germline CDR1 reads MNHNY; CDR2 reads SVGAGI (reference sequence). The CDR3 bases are TGTGCCAGCAGTTACTCGGTCGCAGGATTGACTTCACCCCTCCACTTT. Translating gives CASSYSVAGLTSPLHF.

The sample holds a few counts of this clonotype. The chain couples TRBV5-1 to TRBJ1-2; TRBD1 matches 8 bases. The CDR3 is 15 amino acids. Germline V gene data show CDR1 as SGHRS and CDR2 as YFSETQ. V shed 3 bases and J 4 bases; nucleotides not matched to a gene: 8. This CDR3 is CASSSGQGGIYGYTF. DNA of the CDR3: TGCGCCAGCAGCTCAGGACAGGGTGGGATCTATGGCTACACCTTC.

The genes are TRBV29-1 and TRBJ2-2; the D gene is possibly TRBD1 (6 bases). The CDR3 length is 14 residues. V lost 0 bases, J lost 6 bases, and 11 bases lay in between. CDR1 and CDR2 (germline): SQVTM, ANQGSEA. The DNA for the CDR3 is TGCAGCGTTGAAGATGAAGGGGGACCCGGGGAGCTGTTTTTT. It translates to CSVEDEGGPGELFF.

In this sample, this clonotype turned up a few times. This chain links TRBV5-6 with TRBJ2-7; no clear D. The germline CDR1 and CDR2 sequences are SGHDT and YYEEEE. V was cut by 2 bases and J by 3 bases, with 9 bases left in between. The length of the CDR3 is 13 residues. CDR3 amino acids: CASSFREDYEQYF. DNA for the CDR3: TGTGCCAGCAGCTTTCGTGAGGACTACGAGCAGTACTTC.

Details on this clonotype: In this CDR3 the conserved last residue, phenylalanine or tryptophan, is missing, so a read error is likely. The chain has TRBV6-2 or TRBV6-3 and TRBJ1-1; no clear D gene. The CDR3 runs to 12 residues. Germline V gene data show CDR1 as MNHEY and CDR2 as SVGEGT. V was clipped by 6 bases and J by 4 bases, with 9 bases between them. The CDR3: CASRSVSTEAFL. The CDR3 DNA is TGTGCCAGCAGATCAGTCAGCACTGAAGCTTTCCTT.

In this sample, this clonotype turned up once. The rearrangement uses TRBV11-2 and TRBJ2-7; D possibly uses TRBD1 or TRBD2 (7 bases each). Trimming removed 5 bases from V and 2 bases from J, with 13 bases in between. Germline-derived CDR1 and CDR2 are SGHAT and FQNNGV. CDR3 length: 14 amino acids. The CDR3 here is CASSQGGVTYEQYF. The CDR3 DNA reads TGTGCCAGCAGCCAGGGGGGGGTAACCTACGAGCAGTACTTC.

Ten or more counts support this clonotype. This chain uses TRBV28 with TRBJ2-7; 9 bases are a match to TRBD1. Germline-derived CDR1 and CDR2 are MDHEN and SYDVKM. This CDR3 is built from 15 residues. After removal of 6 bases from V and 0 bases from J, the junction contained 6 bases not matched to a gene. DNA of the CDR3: TGTGCCAGCAGGGTCCCGGGACAGGGCTCCTACGAGCAGTACTTC. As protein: CASRVPGQGSYEQYF.

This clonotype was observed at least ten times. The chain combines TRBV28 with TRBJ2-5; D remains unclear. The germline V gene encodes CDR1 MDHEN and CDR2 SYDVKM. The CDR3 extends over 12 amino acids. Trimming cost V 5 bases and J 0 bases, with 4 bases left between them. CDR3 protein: CASSTNQETQYF. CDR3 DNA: TGTGCCAGCAGTACCAACCAAGAGACCCAGTACTTC.

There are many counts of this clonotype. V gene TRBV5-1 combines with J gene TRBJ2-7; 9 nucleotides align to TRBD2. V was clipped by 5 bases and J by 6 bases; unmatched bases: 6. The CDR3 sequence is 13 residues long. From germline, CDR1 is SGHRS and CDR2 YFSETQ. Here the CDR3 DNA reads TGCGCCAGCAGTCTAGCGGGGTCTCGCGAGCAGTACTTC. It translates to CASSLAGSREQYF. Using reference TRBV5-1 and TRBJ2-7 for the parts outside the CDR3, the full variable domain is KAGVTQTPRYLIKTRGQQVTLSCSPISGHRSVSWYQQTPGQGLQFLFEYFSETQRNKGNFPGRFSGRQFSNSRSEMNVSTLELGDSALYLCASSLAGSREQYFGPGTRLTVT.

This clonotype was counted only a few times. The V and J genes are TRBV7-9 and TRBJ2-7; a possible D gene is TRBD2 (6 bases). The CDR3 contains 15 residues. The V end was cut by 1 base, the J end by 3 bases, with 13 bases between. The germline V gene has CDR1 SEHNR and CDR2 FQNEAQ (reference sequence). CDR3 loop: CASSLDVGGGYEQYF. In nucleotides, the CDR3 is TGTGCCAGCAGCTTAGATGTGGGAGGAGGCTACGAGCAGTACTTC.

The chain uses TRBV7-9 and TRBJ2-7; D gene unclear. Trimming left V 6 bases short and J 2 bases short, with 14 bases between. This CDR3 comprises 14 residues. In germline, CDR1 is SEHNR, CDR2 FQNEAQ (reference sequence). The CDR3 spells CASRPAEIPYEQYF. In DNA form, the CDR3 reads TGTGCCAGCAGACCTGCGGAGATCCCCTACGAGCAGTACTTC.

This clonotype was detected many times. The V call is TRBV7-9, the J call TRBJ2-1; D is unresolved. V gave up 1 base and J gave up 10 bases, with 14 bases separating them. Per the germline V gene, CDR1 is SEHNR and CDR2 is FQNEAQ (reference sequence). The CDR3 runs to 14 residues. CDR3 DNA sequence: TGTGCCAGCAGCTTAGTGGCACTGAAAGGGGAGCAGTTCTTC. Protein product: CASSLVALKGEQFF. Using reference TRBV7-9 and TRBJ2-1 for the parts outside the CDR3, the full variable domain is DTGVSQNPRHKITKRGQNVTFRCDPISEHNRLYWYRQTLGQGPEFLTYFQNEAQLEKSRLLSDRFSAERPKGSFSTLEIQRTEQGDSAMYLCASSLVALKGEQFFGPGTRLTVL.

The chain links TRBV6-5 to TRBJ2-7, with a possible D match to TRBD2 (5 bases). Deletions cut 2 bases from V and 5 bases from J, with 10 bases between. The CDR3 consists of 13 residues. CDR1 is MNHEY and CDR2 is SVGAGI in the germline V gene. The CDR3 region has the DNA TGTGCCAGCAGTTACGGGAGTTGGGACGAGCAGTACTTC. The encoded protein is CASSYGSWDEQYF.